The 27 T cell receptor beta chains presented below share a single source sample, sequenced in a study of response to subunit inactivated influenza vaccine. TCRdb processed the RT-PCR reads anew with MiXCR; each CDR3 protein has one entry. This table holds around 480,000 distinct CDR3 sequences, around 9.9% found once. Sequenced here: PBMCs from blood, sampled roughly 45 days after vaccination. The source of these receptors is a man in his fifties who received an inactivated influenza vaccine.

The chain has TRBV6-2 or TRBV6-3 and TRBJ1-5, with D possibly matching TRBD1 (5 bases). The CDR3 runs 16 residues. Germline V lookup: CDR1 MNHEY, CDR2 SVGEGT. Trimming pared 4 bases from V and 5 bases from J, leaving 18 bases between. In DNA, the CDR3 is TGTGCCAGCAGTTCATTCCAGGGAGGGTTCGATCAGCCCCAGCATTTT. Residues: CASSSFQGGFDQPQHF.

As for this clonotype: This clone may be a read error of a much larger clone one base away. The chain recombines TRBV5-4 with TRBJ2-2, with 11 bases lining up with TRBD2. The CDR3 is 17 residues long. Germline values: CDR1 SGHNT, CDR2 YYREEE (reference sequence). CDR3 protein: CASSGGPTSGTVGELSF. CDR3 sequence (DNA): TGTGCCAGCAGCGGGGGTCCGACTAGCGGGACCGTCGGGGAGCTGTCTTTT.

The rearrangement links TRBV4-2 to TRBJ2-3; 13 positions agree with TRBD2. The CDR3 has 19 residues. V shed 4 bases and J 1 base; nucleotides not matched to a gene: 11. Germline-derived CDR1 and CDR2 are LGHNA and YNFKEQ. The CDR3 coding sequence is TGTGCCAGCAGCCCAATGACTAGCGGGGGGCGACGTGGCACAGATACGCAGTATTTT. Translation gives CASSPMTSGGRRGTDTQYF.

The chain employs TRBV7-9 and TRBJ2-1, with TRBD2 matching 12 bases. V was pared by 5 bases and J by 7 bases, with 9 bases of the junction left unmatched. Germline CDR1 reads SEHNR; CDR2 reads FQNEAQ (reference sequence). This CDR3 has 16 residues. CDR3 coding DNA: TGTGCCAGCAGCATGCTCGGACTAGCGGGATTTAATGAGCAGTTCTTC. Its translation is CASSMLGLAGFNEQFF.

In its sample, this clonotype was seen a few times. The chain is built from TRBV20-1 and TRBJ1-6, with TRBD1 matching over 8 bases. Germline assignment: CDR1 DFQATT and CDR2 SNEGSKA (reference sequence). This CDR3 has 13 residues. The V and J ends lost 1 base and 7 bases, in that order; junction bases with no gene match: 0. The CDR3 loop reads CSARGTGNSPLHF. The DNA of the CDR3 is TGCAGTGCTAGAGGGACAGGGAATTCACCCCTCCACTTT.

There are many counts of this clonotype. The chain has TRBV27 and TRBJ2-1, with TRBD2 identical over 14 bases. V gave up 5 bases and J gave up 4 bases; unmatched junction bases: 10. Per germline, CDR1 MNHEY and CDR2 SMNVEV (reference sequence). The CDR3 spans 18 residues. The CDR3: CASSPRTSGRNLYNEQFF. The CDR3 DNA is TGTGCCAGCAGTCCCCGGACTAGCGGGAGGAACCTATACAATGAGCAGTTCTTC.

In its sample, this clonotype was seen many times. This chain connects TRBV20-1 to TRBJ2-5, with D possibly being TRBD2 (5 bases). The CDR3 spans 14 residues. The germline CDR1 and CDR2 sequences are DFQATT and SNEGSKA (reference sequence). V was pared by 5 bases and J by 4 bases, with 17 bases between. The CDR3 sequence: CSALAPVMRETQYF. CDR3 DNA sequence: TGCAGTGCTTTAGCGCCCGTGATGAGAGAGACCCAGTACTTC.

CDR3 loop: CASSDRASSYNEQFF. CDR3 in DNA: TGTGCCAGCAGTGATAGGGCGAGCTCCTACAATGAGCAGTTCTTC. V usage is TRBV2 and J usage is TRBJ2-1, with unresolved D. Germline V CDR1 and CDR2: SNHLY, FYNNEI. V was pared by 3 bases and J by 0 bases, with 9 bases between. This CDR3 is built from 15 residues. The full variable domain, completed using reference TRBV2 and TRBJ2-1, is EPEVTQTPSHQVTQMGQEVILRCVPISNHLYFYWYRQILGQKVEFLVSFYNNEISEKSEIFDDQFSVERPDGSNFTLKIRSTKLEDSAMYFCASSDRASSYNEQFFGPGTRLTVL.

The chain combines TRBV7-3 with TRBJ2-1; 7 bases are a match to TRBD2. The CDR3 extends over 16 amino acids. V lost 5 bases and J lost 3; bases outside the gene matches: 10. Germline loops: CDR1 SGHTA, CDR2 FQGTGA. The CDR3 DNA follows: TGTGCCAGCAGCCCTAGAACCGGGACTAACTACAATGAGCAGTTCTTC. Amino acid sequence: CASSPRTGTNYNEQFF. The entire variable domain, with the rest obtained from reference TRBV7-3 and TRBJ2-1, is as follows: GAGVSQTPSNKVTEKGKYVELRCDPISGHTALYWYRQSLGQGPEFLIYFQGTGAADDSGLPNDRFFAVRPEGSVSTLKIQRTERGDSAVYLCASSPRTGTNYNEQFFGPGTRLTVL.

This chain links TRBV20-1 with TRBJ2-5; TRBD1 matches at 7 bases. This CDR3 contains 16 residues. Looked up from germline, CDR1 is DFQATT and CDR2 is SNEGSKA (reference sequence). Unmatched junction bases numbered 12, after V lost 0 bases and J lost 5 bases. CDR3 sequence reads: CSARDGHRGSWETQYF. The CDR3 DNA is TGCAGTGCTAGAGATGGCCACAGGGGATCATGGGAGACCCAGTACTTC.

The chain couples TRBV4-2 to TRBJ2-1; TRBD2 matches at 10 bases. The CDR3 has 18 residues. Per the germline V gene, CDR1 is LGHNA and CDR2 is YNFKEQ. V was pared by 2 bases and J by 3 bases, with 10 bases of the junction left unmatched. In DNA form, the CDR3 reads TGTGCCAGCAGCCAAAGCGGGGGGGCCTCTACCTACTACAATGAGCAGTTCTTC. It encodes CASSQSGGASTYYNEQFF.

This clonotype was detected only a few times. The chain links TRBV20-1 to TRBJ1-1; D not certain. V lost 2 bases, J lost 2 bases, and 15 bases lay in between. The CDR3 contains 15 residues. Germline V gives CDR1 DFQATT, CDR2 SNEGSKA (reference sequence). CDR3 amino acids: CSARPRRTKNTEAFF. Here the CDR3 DNA reads TGCAGTGCTAGACCTCGACGGACCAAAAACACTGAAGCTTTCTTT.

The rearrangement joins TRBV7-8 to TRBJ2-5; D uncertain. V was shortened by 5 bases and J by 5 bases, with 18 bases between the two germline ends. The CDR3 runs to 15 residues. Germline lookup yields CDR1 SGHVS and CDR2 FQNEAQ. This chain's CDR3 is CASSPVLGLRETQYF. CDR3 DNA sequence: TGTGCCAGCAGCCCCGTCTTGGGGTTACGGGAGACCCAGTACTTC.

The J gene is TRBJ1-4, the V gene TRBV6-5; TRBD1 is a possible D gene (6 bases). V was cut by 0 bases and J by 0 bases, with 14 bases left in between. Germline V gene data show CDR1 as MNHEY and CDR2 as SVGAGI. The CDR3 spans 18 residues. CDR3 bases: TGTGCCAGCAGTTACTCCCGGGACAAAGCCCCAACTAATGAAAAACTGTTTTTT. It codes for CASSYSRDKAPTNEKLFF.

V usage is TRBV20-1 and J usage is TRBJ2-4; 7 nucleotides align to TRBD1. From germline, CDR1 is DFQATT and CDR2 SNEGSKA (reference sequence). The CDR3 consists of 13 residues. The CDR3 DNA reads TGCAGCGGACAGGACCCAGCCAAAAACATTCAGTACTTC. Its translation is CSGQDPAKNIQYF.

This clonotype appeared many times. CDR3 residues: CSARDRWAHGADTQYF. DNA for the CDR3: TGCAGTGCTAGAGATAGGTGGGCACACGGCGCAGATACGCAGTATTTT. The chain links TRBV20-1 to TRBJ2-3; D is unresolved. The V gene lost 0 bases and the J gene lost 4 bases, with 17 bases spanning the gap. The CDR3 contains 16 residues. Germline values: CDR1 DFQATT, CDR2 SNEGSKA (reference sequence).

A single count supports this clonotype. The chain employs TRBV6-1 and TRBJ2-6, with TRBD1 matching over 11 bases. The CDR3 is made up of 17 amino acids. CDR1 and CDR2 from the germline V gene are MNHNS and SASEGT. The junction had 5 bases not matched to a gene; V was cut back by 7 bases and J by 0 bases. The CDR3 protein is CASNSGTGGSGANVLTF. In DNA form, the CDR3 reads TGTGCCAGCAACTCCGGGACAGGGGGCTCTGGGGCCAACGTCCTGACTTTC.

In its sample, this clonotype was seen many times. The genes are TRBV20-1 and TRBJ2-7; D unclear. Germline-derived CDR1 and CDR2 are DFQATT and SNEGSKA (reference sequence). This CDR3 spans 17 amino acids. Trimming removed 1 base at V and 3 bases at J, with 22 bases between. CDR3 coding DNA: TGCAGTGCTAGAGCCCTCGTTGGTTTAGGCCCCGGCTACGAGCAGTACTTC. This translates into CSARALVGLGPGYEQYF.

This clonotype was seen repeatedly, ten times or more. The chain couples TRBV28 to TRBJ2-7, with D maybe TRBD1 (5 bases). Germline lookup yields CDR1 MDHEN and CDR2 SYDVKM. The CDR3 contains 15 residues. V was shortened by 3 bases and J by 3 bases, with 15 bases between the two germline ends. The CDR3 sequence: CASSLYTGRVYEQYF. The DNA for the CDR3 is TGTGCCAGCAGTTTGTACACAGGAAGGGTCTACGAGCAGTACTTC.

This clonotype was seen only a few times. This rearrangement joins TRBV20-1 to TRBJ2-1, with TRBD2 matching over 12 bases. V lost 3 bases to trimming and J lost 9 bases; unmatched junction nucleotides: 3. This CDR3 is 13 amino acids long. Germline values: CDR1 DFQATT, CDR2 SNEGSKA (reference sequence). This CDR3 is CSASLTSGGEQFF. CDR3 bases: TGCAGTGCTAGCCTGACTAGCGGGGGTGAGCAGTTCTTC.

The chain links TRBV7-9 to TRBJ2-3; D uncertain. CDR3 length: 14 amino acids. The V gene's germline CDR1 is SEHNR and CDR2 FQNEAQ (reference sequence). V was shortened by 4 bases and J by 3 bases, with 11 bases between the two germline ends. CDR3 in amino acids: CASSYLVSTDTQYF. For the CDR3, the DNA is TGTGCCAGCAGCTACCTAGTTTCGACAGATACGCAGTATTTT. Based on the CDR3 plus reference TRBV7-9 and TRBJ2-3, the full variable domain is DTGVSQNPRHKITKRGQNVTFRCDPISEHNRLYWYRQTLGQGPEFLTYFQNEAQLEKSRLLSDRFSAERPKGSFSTLEIQRTEQGDSAMYLCASSYLVSTDTQYFGPGTRLTVL.

This clonotype was seen a few times. The chain links TRBV24-1 to TRBJ2-2; either TRBD1 or TRBD2 may fit D (5 bases each). V dropped 2 bases and J dropped 6 bases, with 12 bases sitting between them. CDR1 is KGHDR, CDR2 SFDVKD, per germline. CDR3 length: 15 residues. CDR3 bases: TGTGCCACCAGTGATTCGGGACGAGCAGCCGGGGAGCTGTTTTTT. Translation: CATSDSGRAAGELFF.

This clonotype was seen ten or more times. The rearrangement links TRBV7-2 to TRBJ2-1; 9 bases line up with TRBD1. CDR3 length: 15 residues. V lost 3 bases to trimming and J lost 6 bases; unmatched junction nucleotides: 6. Per the germline V gene, CDR1 is SGHTA and CDR2 is FQGNSA. The CDR3 DNA follows: TGTGCCAGCAGCTTCACAGGGGGCTACGGCAATGAGCAGTTCTTC. Its translation is CASSFTGGYGNEQFF.

This clonotype was seen more than once but under ten times. The chain uses TRBV4-2 and TRBJ2-5; 8 positions agree with TRBD2. V was pared by 0 bases and J by 6 bases, with 6 bases of the junction left unmatched. Germline V CDR1 and CDR2: LGHNA, YNFKEQ. The CDR3 has 15 residues. The CDR3 DNA reads TGTGCCAGCAGCCAAGAAAGCGGGAGATCAAAGACCCAGTACTTC. It encodes CASSQESGRSKTQYF.

The table lists this clonotype with many counts. CDR3 in amino acids: CASSSYGNTIYF. Written as DNA, the CDR3 is TGTGCCAGCAGTTCTTACGGAAACACCATATATTTT. The chain combines TRBV6-5 with TRBJ1-3, with D unresolved. With 4 bases removed from V and 4 bases from J, the gap between germline ends came to 5 bases. The CDR3 is made up of 12 amino acids. Germline V gene sequence: CDR1 MNHEY, CDR2 SVGAGI.

The V gene is TRBV6-5, the J gene TRBJ2-7, with 11 bases matching TRBD2. This CDR3 spans 18 amino acids. Germline CDR1 MNHEY, CDR2 SVGAGI. The V segment lost 2 bases and the J segment 2 bases; nucleotides outside the gene matches: 11. CDR3: CASSYAGTSGGLTYEQYF. The DNA of the CDR3 is TGTGCCAGCAGTTACGCCGGGACTAGCGGCGGGCTAACCTACGAGCAGTACTTC.

The chain combines TRBV27 with TRBJ2-3, with 9 positions matching TRBD2. The CDR3 loop spans 17 amino acids. J lost 0 bases, V lost 7 bases, and 11 bases had no gene match. Germline V gives CDR1 MNHEY, CDR2 SMNVEV (reference sequence). The chain's CDR3 is CASIRKASGTSTDTQYF. The CDR3 region has the DNA TGTGCCAGCATTCGCAAGGCTAGCGGGACTAGCACAGATACGCAGTATTTT.